The entry that follows covers one T cell receptor beta chain sequence. The CDR3 runs 17 residues. Germline V gene lookup returns CDR1 MNHEY and CDR2 SMNVEV (reference sequence). Trimming cost V 5 bases and J 1 base; bases outside gene matches: 8. The sample belongs to a study of blood T cell repertoires in COVID-19. About the study: Samples representing acute and convalescent COVID-19 were sourced from the United States, Italy and Spain. From T cells, B-cell-depleted T cells, or PBMCs came the material, which was cDNA or gDNA.

Authors' analysis steps: Amplification with reference gene primers provided the estimates of nucleated cell counts. The protocol was immunoSEQ multiplex PCR, while the TCRdb copy is restricted to in-frame clones and leaves out a portion. The V and J calls and clone size are taken from that table; D and trimming were inferred from the DNA. The data hold more than 250,000 clones, with around four fifths observed a single time. This sequence joins TRBV27 and TRBJ1-6; 7 bases are shared with TRBD1. The clonotype originates from a man in his fifties or sixties who had recovered from COVID-19. The sequenced sample was peripheral blood. The CDR3 coding sequence is TGTGCCAGCAGTGATCGACAGGGTATTTCCTATAATTCACCCCTCCACTTT. Translation gives CASSDRQGISYNSPLHF.